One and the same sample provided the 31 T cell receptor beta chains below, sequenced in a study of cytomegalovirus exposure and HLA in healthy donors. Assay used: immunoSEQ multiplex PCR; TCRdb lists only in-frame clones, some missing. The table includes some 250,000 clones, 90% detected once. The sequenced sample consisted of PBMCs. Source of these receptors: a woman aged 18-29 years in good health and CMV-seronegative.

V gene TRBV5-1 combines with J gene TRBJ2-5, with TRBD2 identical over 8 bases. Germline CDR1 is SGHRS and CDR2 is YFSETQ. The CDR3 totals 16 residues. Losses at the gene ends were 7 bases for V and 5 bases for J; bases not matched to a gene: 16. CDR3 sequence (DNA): TGCGCCAGCGGGCGGAGGGGAGCGGGGGATACTGAGACCCAGTACTTC. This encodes CASGRRGAGDTETQYF.

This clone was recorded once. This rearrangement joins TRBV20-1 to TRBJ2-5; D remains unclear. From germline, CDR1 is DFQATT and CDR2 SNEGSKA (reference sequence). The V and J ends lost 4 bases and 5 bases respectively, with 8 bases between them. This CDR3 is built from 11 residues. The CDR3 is CSAIKRETQYF. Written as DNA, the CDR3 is TGCAGTGCTATCAAACGGGAGACCCAGTACTTC.

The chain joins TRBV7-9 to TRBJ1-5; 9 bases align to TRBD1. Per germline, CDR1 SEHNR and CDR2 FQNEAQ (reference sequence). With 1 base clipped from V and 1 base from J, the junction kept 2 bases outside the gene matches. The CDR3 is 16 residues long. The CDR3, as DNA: TGTGCCAGCAGCTTAGGCGGGACAGGGAGCAATCAGCCCCAGCATTTT. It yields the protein CASSLGGTGSNQPQHF. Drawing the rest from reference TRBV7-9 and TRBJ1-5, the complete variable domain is DTGVSQNPRHKITKRGQNVTFRCDPISEHNRLYWYRQTLGQGPEFLTYFQNEAQLEKSRLLSDRFSAERPKGSFSTLEIQRTEQGDSAMYLCASSLGGTGSNQPQHFGDGTRLSIL.

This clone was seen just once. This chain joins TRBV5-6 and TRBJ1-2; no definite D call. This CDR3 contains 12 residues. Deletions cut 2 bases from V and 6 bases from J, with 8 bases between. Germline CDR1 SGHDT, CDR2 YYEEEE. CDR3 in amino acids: CASSFGGNGYTF. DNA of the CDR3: TGTGCCAGCAGCTTCGGAGGGAATGGCTACACCTTC.

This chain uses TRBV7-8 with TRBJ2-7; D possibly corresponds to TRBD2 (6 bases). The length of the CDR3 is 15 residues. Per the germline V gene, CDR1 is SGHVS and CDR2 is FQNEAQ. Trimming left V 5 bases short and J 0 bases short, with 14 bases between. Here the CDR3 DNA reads TGTGCCAGCAGCCCGGGACTTACAGTCTCCTACGAGCAGTACTTC. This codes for CASSPGLTVSYEQYF.

CDR3 sequence (DNA): TGTGCCAGCAGTTCGTCCGGGACTAGGAGGGGTACGCAGTATTTT. Protein sequence: CASSSSGTRRGTQYF. The V and J genes are TRBV27 and TRBJ2-3, with 8 bases matching TRBD2. The CDR3 contains 15 residues. Trimming at V came to 4 bases and at J to 8 bases, leaving 11 bases not matched to a gene. Germline V lookup: CDR1 MNHEY, CDR2 SMNVEV (reference sequence).

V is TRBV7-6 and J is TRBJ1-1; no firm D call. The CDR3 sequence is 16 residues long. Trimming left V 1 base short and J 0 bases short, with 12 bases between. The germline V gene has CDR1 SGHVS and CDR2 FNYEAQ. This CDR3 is CASSLVGTGMNTEAFF. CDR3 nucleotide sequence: TGTGCCAGCAGCTTAGTGGGCACGGGGATGAACACTGAAGCTTTCTTT.

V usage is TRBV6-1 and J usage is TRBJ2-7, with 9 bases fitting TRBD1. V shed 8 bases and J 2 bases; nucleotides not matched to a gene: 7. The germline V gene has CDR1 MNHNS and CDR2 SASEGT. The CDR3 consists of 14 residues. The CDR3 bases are TGTGCCAGCCTACAGGGGGCTGGAACCTACGAGCAGTACGTC. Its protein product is CASLQGAGTYEQYV.

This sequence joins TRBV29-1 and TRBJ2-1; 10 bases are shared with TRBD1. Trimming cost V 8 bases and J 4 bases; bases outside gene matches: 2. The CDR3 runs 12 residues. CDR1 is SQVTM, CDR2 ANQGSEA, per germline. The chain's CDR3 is CSSGQGYNEQFF. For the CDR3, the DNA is TGCAGCTCGGGACAGGGGTACAATGAGCAGTTCTTC.

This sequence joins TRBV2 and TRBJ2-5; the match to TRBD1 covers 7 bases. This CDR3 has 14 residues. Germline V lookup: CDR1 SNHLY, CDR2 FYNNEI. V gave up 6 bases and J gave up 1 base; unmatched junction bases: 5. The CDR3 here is CASRLDRIQETQYF. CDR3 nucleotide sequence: TGTGCCAGCAGACTGGACAGGATCCAAGAGACCCAGTACTTC.

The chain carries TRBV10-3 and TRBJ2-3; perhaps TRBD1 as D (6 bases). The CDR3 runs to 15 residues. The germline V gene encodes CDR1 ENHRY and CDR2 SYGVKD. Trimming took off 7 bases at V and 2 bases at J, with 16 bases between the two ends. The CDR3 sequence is CAINPGQAFTDTQYF. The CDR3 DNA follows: TGTGCCATCAATCCGGGACAAGCCTTCACAGATACGCAGTATTTT.

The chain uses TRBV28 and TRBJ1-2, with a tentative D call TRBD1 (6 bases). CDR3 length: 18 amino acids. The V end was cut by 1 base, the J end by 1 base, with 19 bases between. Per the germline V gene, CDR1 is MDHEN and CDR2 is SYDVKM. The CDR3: CASSLFKAGANFNYGYTF. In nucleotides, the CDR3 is TGTGCCAGCAGTTTATTTAAGGCAGGGGCGAACTTTAACTATGGCTACACCTTC.

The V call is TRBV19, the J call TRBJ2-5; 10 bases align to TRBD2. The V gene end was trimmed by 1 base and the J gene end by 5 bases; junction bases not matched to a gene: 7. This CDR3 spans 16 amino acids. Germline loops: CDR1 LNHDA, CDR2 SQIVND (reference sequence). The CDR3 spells CASSIGGLASPETQYF. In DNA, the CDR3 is TGTGCCAGTAGTATAGGGGGACTAGCGAGTCCGGAGACCCAGTACTTC. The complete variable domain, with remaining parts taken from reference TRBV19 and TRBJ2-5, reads DGGITQSPKYLFRKEGQNVTLSCEQNLNHDAMYWYRQDPGQGLRLIYYSQIVNDFQKGDIAEGYSVSREKKESFPLTVTSAQKNPTAFYLCASSIGGLASPETQYFGPGTRLLVL.

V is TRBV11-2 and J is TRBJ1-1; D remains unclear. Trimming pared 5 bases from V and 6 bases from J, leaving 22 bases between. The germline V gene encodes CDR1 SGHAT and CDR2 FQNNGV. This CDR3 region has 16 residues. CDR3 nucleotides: TGTGCCAGCAGCGGCGGCGGACTCCGGGTAGATGCTGAAGCTTTCTTT. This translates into CASSGGGLRVDAEAFF.

The CDR3 sequence: CASSITSASYEQYF. In DNA form, the CDR3 reads TGTGCCAGCAGTATAACTAGTGCCTCCTACGAGCAGTACTTC. The chain recombines TRBV6-5 with TRBJ2-7; weak D call: TRBD2 (5 bases). Trimming removed 5 bases at V and 0 bases at J, with 11 bases between. The V gene's germline CDR1 is MNHEY and CDR2 SVGAGI. CDR3 size: 14 residues.

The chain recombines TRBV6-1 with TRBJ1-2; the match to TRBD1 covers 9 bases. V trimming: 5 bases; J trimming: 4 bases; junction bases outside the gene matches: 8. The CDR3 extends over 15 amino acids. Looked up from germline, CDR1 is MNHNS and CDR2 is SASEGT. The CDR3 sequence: CASSHGTGSRYGYTF. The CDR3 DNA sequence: TGTGCCAGCAGTCACGGGACAGGGTCTCGCTATGGCTACACCTTC.

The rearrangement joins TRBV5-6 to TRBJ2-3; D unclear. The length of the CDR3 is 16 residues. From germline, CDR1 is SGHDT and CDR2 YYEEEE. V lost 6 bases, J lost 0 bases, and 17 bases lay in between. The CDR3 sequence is CASTIGAPVSTDTQYF. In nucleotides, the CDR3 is TGTGCCAGCACCATTGGAGCTCCGGTTAGCACAGATACGCAGTATTTT. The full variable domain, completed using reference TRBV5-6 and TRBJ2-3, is DAGVTQSPTHLIKTRGQQVTLRCSPKSGHDTVSWYQQALGQGPQFIFQYYEEEERQRGNFPDRFSGHQFPNYSSELNVNALLLGDSALYLCASTIGAPVSTDTQYFGPGTRLTVL.

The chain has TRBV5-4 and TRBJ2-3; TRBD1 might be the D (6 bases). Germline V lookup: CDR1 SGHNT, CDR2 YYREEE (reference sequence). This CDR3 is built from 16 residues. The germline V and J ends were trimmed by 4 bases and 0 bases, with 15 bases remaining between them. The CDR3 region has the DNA TGTGCCAGCAGCGAGACAGGCGTCGATAGCACAGATACGCAGTATTTT. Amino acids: CASSETGVDSTDTQYF.

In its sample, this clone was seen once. In DNA form, the CDR3 reads TGTGCCAGCAGTGAAGAAGGGACAATTTACGAGCAGTACGTC. Encoded protein: CASSEEGTIYEQYV. The chain couples TRBV6-1 to TRBJ2-7; weak D call: TRBD1 (6 bases). Trimming left V 1 base short and J 4 bases short, with 11 bases between. This CDR3 region has 14 residues. From germline, CDR1 is MNHNS and CDR2 SASEGT.

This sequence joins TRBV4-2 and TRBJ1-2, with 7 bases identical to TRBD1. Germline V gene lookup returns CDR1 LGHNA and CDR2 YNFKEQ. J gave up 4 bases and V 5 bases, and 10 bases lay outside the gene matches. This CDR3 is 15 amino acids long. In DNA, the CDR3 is TGTGCCAGCAGCGCTAACAGACAGGGTGGCTATGGCTACACCTTC. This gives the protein CASSANRQGGYGYTF.

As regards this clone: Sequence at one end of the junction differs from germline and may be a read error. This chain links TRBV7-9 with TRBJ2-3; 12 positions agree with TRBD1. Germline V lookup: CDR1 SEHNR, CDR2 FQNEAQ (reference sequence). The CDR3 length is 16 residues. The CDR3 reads CASSGEGQGAGDTQYF. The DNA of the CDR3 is TGTGCCAGCAGCGGAGAGGGACAGGGGGCGGGAGATACGCAGTATTTC.

The CDR3 loop is CASKGAEMNTEAFF. Here the CDR3 DNA reads TGTGCCAGCAAAGGGGCAGAGATGAACACTGAAGCTTTCTTT. The chain recombines TRBV27 with TRBJ1-1; possibly TRBD1 for D (5 bases). V lost 7 bases and J 0 bases, leaving 12 bases between the germline ends. CDR1 is MNHEY and CDR2 is SMNVEV in the germline V gene (reference sequence). CDR3 length equals 14 residues.

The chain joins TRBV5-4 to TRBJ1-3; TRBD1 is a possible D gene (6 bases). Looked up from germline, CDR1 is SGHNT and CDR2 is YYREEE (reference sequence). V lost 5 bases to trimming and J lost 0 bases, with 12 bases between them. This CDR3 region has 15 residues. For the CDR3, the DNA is TGTGCCAGCAGTACAGACAGGTTCTCTGGAAACACCATATATTTT. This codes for CASSTDRFSGNTIYF.

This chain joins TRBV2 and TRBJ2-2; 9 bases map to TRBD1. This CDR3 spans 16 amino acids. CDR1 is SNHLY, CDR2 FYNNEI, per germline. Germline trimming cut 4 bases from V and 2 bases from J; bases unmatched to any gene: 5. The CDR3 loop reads CASSGNRGLNTGELFF. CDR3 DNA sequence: TGTGCCAGCAGTGGGAACAGGGGGCTCAACACCGGGGAGCTGTTTTTT.

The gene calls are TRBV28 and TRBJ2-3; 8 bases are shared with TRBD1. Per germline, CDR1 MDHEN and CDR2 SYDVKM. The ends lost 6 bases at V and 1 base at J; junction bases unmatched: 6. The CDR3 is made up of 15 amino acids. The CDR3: CASSLYRGGTDTQYF. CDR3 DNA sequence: TGTGCCAGCAGCCTATACAGGGGGGGCACAGATACGCAGTATTTT.

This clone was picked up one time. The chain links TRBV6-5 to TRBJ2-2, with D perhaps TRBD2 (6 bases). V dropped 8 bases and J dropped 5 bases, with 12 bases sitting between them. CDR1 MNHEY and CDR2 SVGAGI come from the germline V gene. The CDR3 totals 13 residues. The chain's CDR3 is CASRGGLTGELFF. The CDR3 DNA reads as TGTGCCAGCCGAGGAGGGCTTACCGGGGAGCTGTTTTTT.

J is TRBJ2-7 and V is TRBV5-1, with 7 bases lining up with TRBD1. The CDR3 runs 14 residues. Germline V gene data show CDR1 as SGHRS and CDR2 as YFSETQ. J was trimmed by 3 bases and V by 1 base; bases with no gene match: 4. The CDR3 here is CASSLSQGIYEQYF. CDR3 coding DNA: TGCGCCAGCAGCTTGTCACAGGGGATCTACGAGCAGTACTTC. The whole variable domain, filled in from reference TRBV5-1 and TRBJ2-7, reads KAGVTQTPRYLIKTRGQQVTLSCSPISGHRSVSWYQQTPGQGLQFLFEYFSETQRNKGNFPGRFSGRQFSNSRSEMNVSTLELGDSALYLCASSLSQGIYEQYFGPGTRLTVT.

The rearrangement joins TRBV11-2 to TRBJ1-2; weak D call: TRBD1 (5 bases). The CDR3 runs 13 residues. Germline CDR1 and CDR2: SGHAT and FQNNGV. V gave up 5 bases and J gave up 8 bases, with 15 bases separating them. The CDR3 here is CASSGGTLGGYTF. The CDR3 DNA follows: TGTGCCAGCAGCGGGGGGACGCTAGGCGGCTACACCTTC.

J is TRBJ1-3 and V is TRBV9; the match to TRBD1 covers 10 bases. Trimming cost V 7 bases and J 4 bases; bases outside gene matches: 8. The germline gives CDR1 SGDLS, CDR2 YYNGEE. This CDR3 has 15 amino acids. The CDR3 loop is CASGVDRGTGNTIYF. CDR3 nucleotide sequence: TGTGCCAGCGGAGTGGACAGGGGGACGGGAAACACCATATATTTT.

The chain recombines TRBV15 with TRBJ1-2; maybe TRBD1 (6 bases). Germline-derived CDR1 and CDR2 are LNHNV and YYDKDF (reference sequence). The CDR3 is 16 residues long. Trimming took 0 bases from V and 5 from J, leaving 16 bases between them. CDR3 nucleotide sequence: TGTGCCACCAGCAGAGATGTGGCAGGGGCGATGTATGGCTACACCTTC. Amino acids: CATSRDVAGAMYGYTF.

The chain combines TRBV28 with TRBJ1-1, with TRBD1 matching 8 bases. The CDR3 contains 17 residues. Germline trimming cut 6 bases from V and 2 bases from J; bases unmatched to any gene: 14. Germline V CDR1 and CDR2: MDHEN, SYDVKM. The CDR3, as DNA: TGTGCCAGCAGCCCTCCAGGGGGCCCTAGGGGTAACACTGAAGCTTTCTTT. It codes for CASSPPGGPRGNTEAFF.